This T cell receptor (beta chain) was obtained from a study of blood T cell repertoires in COVID-19. Study-wide background: Material from acute and convalescent COVID-19 was sourced from the United States, Italy and Spain. T cells, B-cell-depleted T cells, or PBMCs supplied cDNA or gDNA.

The V and J ends lost 3 bases and 6 bases respectively, with 10 bases between them. The CDR3 covers 13 residues. In the source study's methods: Estimation of nucleated cell counts was performed using reference gene primer amplification. The protocol was immunoSEQ multiplex PCR, while the TCRdb copy is restricted to in-frame clones and leaves out a portion. V, J and clone size reflect that table, while D and trimming were determined from the DNA. Of around 300,000 clones in the sample, 65% to 90% are singletons; the top ten hold 13%. Sequenced: peripheral blood. This clonotype originated in a human donor in a cohort sampled during active COVID-19. The chain employs TRBV12-3 or TRBV12-4 and TRBJ2-3; no definite D call. CDR3 region: CASSFRGMDTQYF. As DNA, the CDR3 is TGTGCCAGCAGTTTCCGCGGCATGGATACGCAGTATTTT.